This T cell receptor beta chain derives from a study of cytomegalovirus exposure and HLA in healthy donors. On the study more broadly: A subsequent analysis stated that the 100 to 150 validation repertoires were run on the same platform as the 600 to 750 first-cohort repertoires. Overall study results and limits: The authors enumerated over 150 TCR beta chains as linked to cytomegalovirus. Most TCR sequences proved rare, with some public TCRs found in many donors.

The CDR3 is made up of 14 amino acids. Trimming took off 4 bases at V and 5 bases at J, with 12 bases between the two ends. Germline CDR1 and CDR2: MNHEY and SMNVEV (reference sequence). Concerning this clone: Antigen: not known.

Libraries were prepared by immunoSEQ multiplex PCR; TCRdb keeps only in-frame clonotypes and omits some of them. Among under 200,000 clones listed, roughly nine tenths were seen once. The sequenced sample was PBMCs. This TCR was sampled from a woman aged 18 to 35 in good health and CMV-seropositive. This chain joins TRBV27 and TRBJ2-1; tentatively, D is TRBD2 (5 bases). CDR3 amino acids: CASSSFDGNNEQFF. CDR3 DNA sequence: TGTGCCAGCAGTTCTTTCGACGGGAACAATGAGCAGTTCTTC.